The next 21 T cell receptor beta chains were all read from a single sample in a study of neurological immune-mediated disorders. TCRdb fed the 5' RACE reads into MiXCR, producing one record per CDR3 protein. The table has tens of thousands of distinct CDR3 sequences, less than 4.5% seen once; the top ten hold around 1.5%. The source material was PBMCs. All receptors derive from a man in his thirties or forties with multiple sclerosis.

The chain combines TRBV27 with TRBJ1-2; possibly TRBD1 for D (5 bases). The CDR3 is 15 amino acids. V was pared by 6 bases and J by 0 bases, with 14 bases between. Looked up from germline, CDR1 is MNHEY and CDR2 is SMNVEV (reference sequence). In DNA form, the CDR3 reads TGTGCCAGCAGGTCAGGGTACGTCGCTAACTATGGCTACACCTTC. This gives the protein CASRSGYVANYGYTF.

This clonotype appeared many times. The chain links TRBV10-3 to TRBJ2-5; TRBD2 matches at 9 bases. J was trimmed by 1 base and V by 3 bases; bases with no gene match: 3. CDR1 and CDR2 (germline): ENHRY, SYGVKD. The CDR3 sequence is 15 residues long. The CDR3 DNA reads TGTGCCATCAGTGACCCGGGACTAGCCCAAGAGACCCAGTACTTC. This encodes CAISDPGLAQETQYF.

The sample holds many counts of this clonotype. The chain couples TRBV5-5 to TRBJ2-5, with no clear D. Trimming cost V 1 base and J 2 bases, with 6 bases left between them. The V gene's germline CDR1 is SGHKS and CDR2 YYEKEE (reference sequence). The CDR3 totals 13 residues. The CDR3 DNA sequence: TGTGCCAGCAGCTTGAACAGACAAGAGACCCAGTACTTC. This sequence encodes CASSLNRQETQYF.

This clonotype was seen many times. The CDR3 here is CASSYEGATYEQYF. CDR3 coding DNA: TGTGCCAGCAGTTACGAAGGGGCCACCTACGAGCAGTACTTC. V gene TRBV6-6 combines with J gene TRBJ2-7; D might be TRBD1 (5 bases). V lost 2 bases and J 2 bases, leaving 10 bases between the germline ends. The CDR3 covers 14 residues. Germline-derived CDR1 and CDR2 are MNHNY and SVGAGI (reference sequence).

This clonotype appeared a few times. The chain employs TRBV6-5 and TRBJ2-1, with D maybe TRBD2 (6 bases). Between the trimmed V and J ends, which lost 8 bases and 6 bases, there was a span of 20 bases. The CDR3 is made up of 15 amino acids. Germline assignment: CDR1 MNHEY and CDR2 SVGAGI. DNA for the CDR3: TGTGCCAGCTCGCGGACGGGACTTAAAATCAATGAGCAGTTCTTC. Translating gives CASSRTGLKINEQFF.

This clonotype was observed many times. The chain uses TRBV11-2 and TRBJ2-2; 9 bases fit TRBD1. There are 15 residues in the CDR3. CDR1 and CDR2 (germline): SGHAT, FQNNGV. Losses at the gene ends were 4 bases for V and 6 bases for J; bases not matched to a gene: 6. CDR3 DNA sequence: TGTGCCAGCAGCTGGGGGACAGGGCTGCCCGGGGAGCTGTTTTTT. As protein: CASSWGTGLPGELFF.

This clonotype occurred many times. Since no conserved phenylalanine or tryptophan closes the CDR3, a read error is the likely cause. The chain recombines TRBV7-6 with TRBJ2-5; 14 nucleotides agree with TRBD2. The CDR3 runs 16 residues. V trimming: 5 bases; J trimming: 4 bases; junction bases outside the gene matches: 6. Germline CDR1 and CDR2: SGHVS and FNYEAQ. The CDR3 spells CASSGGTSGSLETQYY. CDR3 sequence (DNA): TGTGCCAGCAGCGGCGGGACTAGCGGGAGTCTAGAGACCCAGTACTAC.

This clonotype was detected ten times or more. The gene calls are TRBV7-6 and TRBJ2-5; tentative D call: TRBD1 (6 bases). The CDR3 runs to 15 residues. V lost 2 bases, J lost 0 bases, and 10 bases lay in between. Per the germline V gene, CDR1 is SGHVS and CDR2 is FNYEAQ. CDR3 nucleotides: TGTGCCAGCAGCTTATCACAGGGATACCAAGAGACCCAGTACTTC. Its translation is CASSLSQGYQETQYF.

This clonotype was found many times. The V and J genes are TRBV6-5 and TRBJ2-7, with D perhaps matching TRBD2 (6 bases). V lost 0 bases and J 2 bases, leaving 23 bases between the germline ends. Germline V CDR1 and CDR2: MNHEY, SVGAGI. The length of the CDR3 is 19 residues. The chain's CDR3 is CASSYSPTRSLLAPYEQYF. The CDR3, as DNA: TGTGCCAGCAGTTACTCTCCCACTCGTAGTCTTCTAGCGCCCTACGAGCAGTACTTC.

This clonotype was found many times. This sequence joins TRBV29-1 and TRBJ2-7; possibly TRBD1 for D (7 bases). CDR1 is SQVTM and CDR2 is ANQGSEA in the germline V gene. Trimming removed 7 bases at V and 4 bases at J, with 17 bases between. The CDR3 has 13 residues. CDR3 DNA sequence: TGCAGCGCACGTCAGGGGGGATTATACGAGCAGTACTTC. Residues: CSARQGGLYEQYF.

Many counts were recorded for this clonotype. The chain links TRBV20-1 to TRBJ2-4; D not certain. Germline assignment: CDR1 DFQATT and CDR2 SNEGSKA (reference sequence). V dropped 3 bases and J dropped 0 bases, with 12 bases sitting between them. CDR3 length: 15 residues. For the CDR3, the DNA is TGCAGTGCTAGTCTCGAACACCTAGCCAAAAACATTCAGTACTTC. Translating it yields CSASLEHLAKNIQYF.

This clonotype was observed at least ten times. V and J are TRBV20-1 and TRBJ2-1; no clear D. This CDR3 has 13 amino acids. The ends were cut back, 0 bases at V and 10 bases at J, with 13 bases in the middle. Germline V gene lookup returns CDR1 DFQATT and CDR2 SNEGSKA (reference sequence). CDR3 nucleotides: TGCAGTGCTAGAGATCGAAGTCGGCGGGAGCAGTTCTTC. Its translation is CSARDRSRREQFF.

This clonotype showed up many times. The chain uses TRBV7-6 and TRBJ1-6; D ambiguous. The CDR3 has 15 amino acids. Per the germline V gene, CDR1 is SGHVS and CDR2 is FNYEAQ. The V end lost 5 bases, the J end lost 8 bases, and 16 bases lay between the germline ends. CDR3 loop: CASSPRWSPDSPLHF. The CDR3 coding sequence is TGTGCCAGCAGCCCTCGGTGGAGCCCAGATTCACCCCTCCACTTT.

This clonotype was seen many times. The rearrangement links TRBV20-1 to TRBJ1-5; a weak D match, TRBD1 (6 bases). Germline V gene lookup returns CDR1 DFQATT and CDR2 SNEGSKA (reference sequence). This CDR3 has 12 amino acids. The V end lost 7 bases, the J end lost 2 bases, and 9 bases lay between the germline ends. CDR3 nucleotides: TGCAGTGTTCACAGGGGCAATCAGCCCCAGCATTTT. Its translation is CSVHRGNQPQHF.

The table lists this clonotype with many counts. This chain links TRBV10-3 with TRBJ2-3, with 7 bases that match TRBD2. Germline V gives CDR1 ENHRY, CDR2 SYGVKD. CDR3 length: 15 residues. J lost 10 bases, V lost 0 bases, and 10 bases had no gene match. This chain's CDR3 is CAISESGAARGAQYF. The CDR3 DNA reads TGTGCCATCAGTGAGTCGGGCGCCGCCCGGGGGGCGCAGTATTTT.

This clonotype was counted at least ten times. The chain has TRBV7-2 and TRBJ2-2; possible D gene TRBD1, 7 bases. This CDR3 has 17 amino acids. The V gene's germline CDR1 is SGHTA and CDR2 FQGNSA. The germline V and J ends were trimmed by 6 bases and 5 bases, with 22 bases remaining between them. The CDR3 loop reads CASSLQGGGQRTGELFF. The CDR3 DNA is TGTGCCAGCAGTCTTCAGGGGGGAGGACAACGAACCGGGGAGCTGTTTTTT.

This clonotype came up many times. The chain recombines TRBV20-1 with TRBJ2-7, with D perhaps matching TRBD1 (8 bases). Germline V gene lookup returns CDR1 DFQATT and CDR2 SNEGSKA (reference sequence). With 5 bases removed from V and 0 bases from J, the gap between germline ends came to 14 bases. CDR3 length: 14 amino acids. CDR3 region: CSAGDRTSSYEQYF. The CDR3 bases are TGCAGTGCTGGGGACAGGACTAGCTCCTACGAGCAGTACTTC.

This CDR3 reads CASSSWDSVTEAFF. The CDR3, as DNA: TGTGCCAGCAGTTCCTGGGACAGCGTCACTGAAGCTTTCTTT. V and J are TRBV12-3 or TRBV12-4 and TRBJ1-1; 7 positions match TRBD1. V lost 4 bases and J lost 4; bases outside the gene matches: 6. The CDR3 length is 14 residues.

In its sample, this clonotype was seen many times. The V call is TRBV20-1, the J call TRBJ1-1; D is possibly TRBD1 (5 bases). The CDR3 spans 13 residues. V was cut by 4 bases and J by 4 bases, with 13 bases left in between. Germline V CDR1 and CDR2: DFQATT, SNEGSKA (reference sequence). The CDR3 loop reads CSAIPPGLTEAFF. The CDR3 region has the DNA TGCAGTGCTATACCCCCAGGGCTCACTGAAGCTTTCTTT.

This clonotype was recorded many times. The rearrangement uses TRBV29-1 and TRBJ1-2; TRBD1 might be the D (5 bases). Trimming removed 4 bases from V and 4 bases from J, with 13 bases in between. Per germline, CDR1 SQVTM and CDR2 ANQGSEA. This CDR3 spans 13 amino acids. This CDR3 is CSVAGRDLYGYTF. The CDR3 DNA reads as TGCAGCGTTGCGGGACGGGACCTCTATGGCTACACCTTC.

This clonotype was seen many times. CDR3 sequence reads: CASSRRASYNEQFF. The DNA for the CDR3 is TGTGCCAGCAGCAGGCGGGCCAGTTACAATGAGCAGTTCTTC. V is TRBV7-2 and J is TRBJ2-1; possible D gene TRBD2, 5 bases. The CDR3 totals 14 residues. Trimming removed 5 bases at V and 4 bases at J, with 12 bases between. CDR1 is SGHTA, CDR2 FQGNSA, per germline. The full variable domain, in which reference TRBV7-2 and TRBJ2-1 provide the parts outside the CDR3, is GAGVSQSPSNKVTEKGKDVELRCDPISGHTALYWYRQSLGQGLEFLIYFQGNSAPDKSGLPSDRFSAERTGGSVSTLTIQRTQQEDSAVYLCASSRRASYNEQFFGPGTRLTVL.